A selection of T cell receptor beta chains follows, all from one sample in a study of CD8+CD57+ T cells in acquired aplastic anemia. TCRdb re-derived calls from the reads in MiXCR, one entry per CDR3 protein. The sample has some 160,000 distinct CDR3 sequences, 40% to 50% seen once. The sequenced sample consisted of sorted CD4+, CD8+, or CD8+CD57+ T cells (not recorded which) from PBMCs. These TCRs come from a human donor with aplastic anemia. Each CDR3 is given with its conserved first and last residue.

V gene | CDR3 protein
TRBV20-1 | CSAKPRDSYEQYF
TRBV19 | CASSSSGRLSYEQYF
TRBV7-8 | CASLILGSGSAFF
TRBV5-6 | CARGQYTGELFF
TRBV20-1 | CSASDRGEAFF
TRBV9 | CASSVWGEETQYF
TRBV7-2 | CASSLHLQETQYF
TRBV11-1 | CASSSLQQGEGNQPQHF
TRBV11-2 | CASSYRGDGFNYGYTF
TRBV25-1 | CASSDWGAETQYF
TRBV4-1 | CASSFRGPGELFF
TRBV30 | CAWSGLTEQGPSYYEQYF
TRBV11-2 | CASSLVGTGISYEQYF
TRBV20-1 | CSAREQPYNSPLHF
TRBV11-3 | CASTEENTEAFF
TRBV9 | CASSVASGGYNEQFF
TRBV5-1 | CASSWEGHNNSPLHF
TRBV10-3 | CAISEGRESSYEQYF
TRBV7-9 | CASSPRQAYEQYF
TRBV12-3/TRBV12-4 | CASSFVTETQYF
TRBV9 | CASSVQEFGTGELFF
TRBV7-8 | CASSPSTGLNTEAFF
TRBV9 | CASSGQTGYGTQYF
TRBV5-6 | CASSQEGTRVF
TRBV4-3 | CASSKGESSYNEQFF
TRBV7-2 | CASSSRQSYEQYF
TRBV24-1 | CATSDPTSSNQPQHF
TRBV20-1 | CSARRTDANQPQHF
TRBV9 | CASSVAVGGVSSYEQYF
TRBV20-1 | CSARDPRGTEAFF
TRBV10-3 | CAITEAPRTSHRVYEQYF
TRBV12-3/TRBV12-4 | CANSSRVNEQFF
TRBV20-1 | CSAKIPLGEQFF
TRBV10-3 | CAIRSGQAYEQYF
TRBV27 | CASTSPGLGIGEQFF
TRBV4-2 | CASSQPGLADGPRTDTQYF
TRBV27 | CASSLRWGYYEQYF
TRBV11-2 | CASSPRGVEQFF
TRBV24-1 | CATSEGPEQFF
TRBV7-6 | CASSSPLGGHEAFF
TRBV14 | CASTDSGTGYNEQFF
TRBV7-9 | CASSFATTSPLHF
TRBV13 | CASSTGGLNTEAFF
TRBV20-1 | CSANRANTEAFF
TRBV19 | CASSISEGPYEQYF
TRBV6-5 | CASSYSALVYNEQFF
TRBV6-1 | CASSTGNLGQPQHF
TRBV10-1 | CASSYDQAYGYTF
TRBV20-1 | CSARVYLNPPPDYGYTF